This T cell receptor (beta chain) comes out of a study of blood T cell repertoires in COVID-19. Study-wide background: Italy, Spain and the United States were the sources of the convalescent and acute COVID-19 samples.

The CDR3 covers 14 residues. The V segment lost 4 bases and the J segment 4 bases; nucleotides outside the gene matches: 3. The germline gives CDR1 SGHNT, CDR2 YYREEE (reference sequence). In the authors' workflow: From reference gene primer amplification, estimates of nucleated cell counts were derived. Only in-frame clones appear in the TCRdb table, and some are missing; sequencing was by immunoSEQ multiplex PCR. The DNA gave D and trimming, while V, J and clone size come from that table. The sample shows more than 50,000 clones, around four fifths of them seen only once. This TCR derives from a human donor in a cohort sampled during active COVID-19. The sample taken for sequencing was peripheral blood. The V gene is TRBV5-4, the J gene TRBJ2-2; 8 positions agree with TRBD2. The CDR3 DNA is TGTGCCAGCAGCGGTCTAGCGGGCACCGGGGAGCTGTTTTTT. Its translation is CASSGLAGTGELFF.